The TCR beta chain described here comes from a study of blood T cell repertoires in COVID-19. Whole-study context: Sites in the United States, Italy and Spain provided acute and convalescent COVID-19 samples.

This CDR3 spans 13 amino acids. V lost 0 bases to trimming and J lost 10 bases; unmatched junction nucleotides: 4. CDR1 and CDR2 from the germline V gene are SGHDT and YYEEEE. The count of this clone is one. Assay: immunoSEQ multiplex PCR; the TCRdb copy retains only in-frame clones and omits some. The sample yields tens of thousands of clones, 87% seen once. Sample: peripheral blood. The chain recombines TRBV5-6 with TRBJ1-1; 9 bases fit TRBD1. The receptor was derived from a woman aged 45-65 years with active or convalescent COVID-19. CDR3 nucleotide sequence: TGTGCCAGCAGCTTGGAGGACAGGGGAGGAGCTTTCTTT. Translating gives CASSLEDRGGAFF.